Shown below are 25 T cell receptor beta chains from a single sample sequenced in a study of cytomegalovirus exposure and HLA in healthy donors. It was with 60 Vbeta and 13 Jbeta primers that the PCR ran. TCRdb's table, derived via immunoSEQ multiplex PCR, lists solely in-frame clones and lacks some. The sample has about 100,000 clones; around 81% are singletons. Source material: PBMCs. The receptor source for this set is a woman in her 70s in good health and CMV-seropositive.

With respect to this clone: The identical CDR3 is also encoded by other nucleotide sequences in the sample. V is TRBV11-2 and J is TRBJ1-1; a weak D match, TRBD1 (6 bases). Trimming shortened V by 3 bases and J by 2 bases, and 13 bases separated the two germline ends. CDR1 is SGHAT and CDR2 is FQNNGV in the germline V gene. This CDR3 comprises 15 residues. The CDR3 DNA sequence: TGTGCCAGCAGCTTTGGGGACAAGACAAACACTGAAGCTTTCTTT. Its protein product is CASSFGDKTNTEAFF.

In the case of this clone: The sample holds other DNA sequences that translate to the same CDR3. The rearrangement joins TRBV18 to TRBJ1-1; D is undetermined. CDR3 length equals 13 residues. CDR1 KGHSH and CDR2 LQKENI come from the germline V gene. Trimming took 3 bases from V and 1 from J, leaving 6 bases between them. CDR3 nucleotides: TGTGCCAGCTCACCCCAGGCGAACACTGAAGCTTTCTTT. It translates to CASSPQANTEAFF.

The rearrangement links TRBV19 to TRBJ2-2, with D tentatively TRBD1 (5 bases). Trimming took 7 bases from V and 6 from J, leaving 18 bases between them. The CDR3 has 15 residues. Germline assignment: CDR1 LNHDA and CDR2 SQIVND (reference sequence). CDR3: CASTGRQPLAGELFF. Here the CDR3 DNA reads TGTGCCAGTACCGGACGACAGCCCCTGGCCGGGGAGCTGTTTTTT.

The genes are TRBV14 and TRBJ2-2; the D is unclear. Trimming pared 1 base from V and 6 bases from J, leaving 9 bases between. Germline V CDR1 and CDR2: SGHDN, FVKESK. The CDR3 consists of 14 residues. In DNA, the CDR3 is TGTGCCAGCAGCCAAGGGTTACTTCCCGGGGAGCTGTTTTTT. Translation gives CASSQGLLPGELFF.

This sequence joins TRBV6-5 and TRBJ1-1; 7 positions match TRBD1. Germline V CDR1 and CDR2: MNHEY, SVGAGI. The J segment lost 4 bases and the V segment lost 10 bases, leaving 9 bases of the junction unmatched. CDR3 length equals 13 residues. In DNA form, the CDR3 reads TGTGCCACCCTACAGGGGCGCACCACTGAAGCTTTCTTT. This codes for CATLQGRTTEAFF.

The chain employs TRBV19 and TRBJ1-5; no clear D. V was pared by 2 bases and J by 0 bases, with 14 bases between. CDR1 is LNHDA, CDR2 SQIVND, per germline (reference sequence). The length of the CDR3 is 17 residues. This chain's CDR3 is CASSIKLTVDSNQPQHF. The CDR3, as DNA: TGTGCCAGTAGTATAAAATTAACAGTTGATAGCAATCAGCCCCAGCATTTT.

This clone was seen a handful of times. The rearrangement joins TRBV7-2 to TRBJ2-7, with D possibly TRBD2 on 6 matching bases. The CDR3 covers 14 residues. Germline CDR1 and CDR2: SGHTA and FQGNSA. Trimming removed 1 base from V and 5 bases from J, with 12 bases in between. In DNA form, the CDR3 reads TGTGCCAGCAGCTTAGGGGGGGTCATCAACGAGCAGTACTTC. It is translated as CASSLGGVINEQYF. Combining the CDR3 with reference TRBV7-2 and TRBJ2-7 gives the whole variable domain GAGVSQSPSNKVTEKGKDVELRCDPISGHTALYWYRQSLGQGLEFLIYFQGNSAPDKSGLPSDRFSAERTGGSVSTLTIQRTQQEDSAVYLCASSLGGVINEQYFGPGTRLTVT.

This clone was detected once. This sequence joins TRBV11-2 and TRBJ2-7; 8 positions match TRBD1. Germline CDR1 and CDR2: SGHAT and FQNNGV. CDR3 length: 14 amino acids. V shed 3 bases and J 5 bases; nucleotides not matched to a gene: 6. The CDR3 reads CASSLDRVYDEQYF. CDR3 nucleotide sequence: TGTGCCAGCAGCTTGGACAGGGTGTATGACGAGCAGTACTTC.

This clone has only one observation. The CDR3: CASSQPTGGGYGYTF. DNA for the CDR3: TGCGCCAGCAGCCAACCCACAGGCGGGGGCTATGGCTACACCTTC. The V and J genes are TRBV4-1 and TRBJ1-2; maybe TRBD1 (5 bases). Trimming took off 2 bases at V and 4 bases at J, with 14 bases between the two ends. The CDR3 sequence is 15 residues long. Germline-derived CDR1 and CDR2 are MGHRA and YSYEKL.

This chain links TRBV4-3 with TRBJ2-3; 12 nucleotides line up with TRBD2. CDR3 length: 16 residues. J lost 5 bases, V lost 0 bases, and 3 bases had no gene match. The germline V gene has CDR1 LGHNA and CDR2 YSLEER. CDR3 region: CASSQETSGRGDTQYF. The CDR3 DNA sequence: TGCGCCAGCAGCCAAGAGACTAGCGGGAGAGGAGATACGCAGTATTTT.

A remark on this clone: At one of its ends the junction is not consistent with the germline gene, which may arise from a read error. This CDR3 is CSSSPTSTSGLTDTQYF. The CDR3 DNA reads TGTTCCAGCAGCCCCACCTCGACTAGCGGCCTCACAGATACGCAGTATTTT. The chain employs TRBV7-9 and TRBJ2-3, with 9 bases aligning to TRBD2. Looked up from germline, CDR1 is SEHNR and CDR2 is FQNEAQ (reference sequence). The CDR3 is 17 residues long.

The J gene is TRBJ2-5, the V gene TRBV5-1, with 12 nucleotides matching TRBD1. The V gene's germline CDR1 is SGHRS and CDR2 YFSETQ. The length of the CDR3 is 16 residues. The junction had 9 bases not matched to a gene; V was cut back by 4 bases and J by 5 bases. In nucleotides, the CDR3 is TGCGCCAGCAGCGTTGAACCGGGACAGGGGGCTGAGACCCAGTACTTC. Its translation is CASSVEPGQGAETQYF.

The count of this clone is one. The genes are TRBV15 and TRBJ2-1; 7 bases fit TRBD2. Per germline, CDR1 LNHNV and CDR2 YYDKDF (reference sequence). V lost 1 base, J lost 7 bases, and 10 bases stayed unmatched. This CDR3 is built from 16 residues. In DNA form, the CDR3 reads TGTGCCACCAGCAGAGTTGGGGGAGGGCCGGGTAATGAGCAGTTCTTC. Translating gives CATSRVGGGPGNEQFF.

The V and J genes are TRBV5-1 and TRBJ2-5; maybe TRBD1 (5 bases). Matching the DNA end better, TRBJ2-7 makes the J call doubtful. Germline V gene sequence: CDR1 SGHRS, CDR2 YFSETQ. The CDR3 has 14 residues. The CDR3 bases are TGCGCCAGCAGCACCATGGGGCCGCCCTACGAGCAGTACTTC. Protein sequence: CASSTMGPPYEQYF.

This sequence joins TRBV11-3 and TRBJ1-2; 12 nucleotides align to TRBD1. The length of the CDR3 is 15 residues. Germline values: CDR1 SGHNT, CDR2 YENEEA. J gave up 7 bases and V 4 bases, and 7 bases lay outside the gene matches. The CDR3 loop is CASSSGRDRGLGYTF. The CDR3 bases are TGTGCCAGCAGCTCTGGCCGGGACAGGGGGCTTGGCTACACCTTC.

This chain uses TRBV10-2 with TRBJ1-5, with 9 bases that match TRBD1. Germline lookup yields CDR1 WSHSY and CDR2 SAAADI. This CDR3 has 15 residues. Trimming removed 5 bases from V and 3 bases from J; junction bases left unmatched: 5. The CDR3 DNA sequence: TGCGCCAGCAGTAACGGACAGGGGTACAATCAGCCCCAGCATTTT. Protein product: CASSNGQGYNQPQHF.

V is TRBV7-2 and J is TRBJ1-1, with no clear D. The germline V and J ends were trimmed by 3 bases and 0 bases, with 5 bases remaining between them. Per germline, CDR1 SGHTA and CDR2 FQGNSA. The CDR3 has 13 amino acids. The CDR3 protein is CASSFRMNTEAFF. DNA of the CDR3: TGTGCCAGCAGCTTCCGTATGAACACTGAAGCTTTCTTT.

The V call is TRBV27, the J call TRBJ2-2; 9 nucleotides agree with TRBD1. The CDR3 sequence is 14 residues long. Germline trimming cut 6 bases from V and 5 bases from J; bases unmatched to any gene: 4. Looked up from germline, CDR1 is MNHEY and CDR2 is SMNVEV (reference sequence). CDR3 loop: CASRGQGGTGELFF. The CDR3 nucleotides are TGTGCCAGCAGGGGACAGGGTGGAACCGGGGAGCTGTTTTTT.

V is TRBV10-3 and J is TRBJ2-1, with a possible D match to TRBD1 (6 bases). Trimming took off 6 bases at V and 6 bases at J, with 6 bases between the two ends. Germline CDR1 ENHRY, CDR2 SYGVKD. This CDR3 has 11 amino acids. In nucleotides, the CDR3 is TGTGCCATCAGAGGGGGCAATGAGCAGTTCTTC. Encoded protein: CAIRGGNEQFF.

The CDR3 DNA follows: TGTGCCAGCATCACGATGGGGAGAAGGAATGAGCAGTTCTTC. Its protein is CASITMGRRNEQFF. The chain employs TRBV7-9 and TRBJ2-1, with D maybe TRBD2 (5 bases). V dropped 7 bases and J dropped 7 bases, with 17 bases sitting between them. Looked up from germline, CDR1 is SEHNR and CDR2 is FQNEAQ (reference sequence). This CDR3 has 14 amino acids.

This sequence joins TRBV10-1 and TRBJ2-5, with D possibly being TRBD1 (5 bases). The CDR3 extends over 15 amino acids. V was shortened by 1 base and J by 5 bases, with 14 bases between the two germline ends. Germline values: CDR1 WNHNN, CDR2 SYGVQD (reference sequence). CDR3 DNA: TGCGCCAGCAGTGAGTGGGGCAGTCACCGGGAGACCCAGTACTTC. Translation: CASSEWGSHRETQYF.

This clone was recorded once. J is TRBJ2-3 and V is TRBV11-2; TRBD2 agrees at 9 bases. CDR1 is SGHAT and CDR2 is FQNNGV in the germline V gene. Trimming removed 5 bases from V and 6 bases from J; junction bases left unmatched: 6. The CDR3 length is 14 residues. DNA of the CDR3: TGTGCCAGCAGCGGTAGCGGGAGAGGTGATACGCAGTATTTT. Translated, it gives CASSGSGRGDTQYF.

This clone was seen a few times. The V call is TRBV6-1, the J call TRBJ1-5; maybe TRBD1 (5 bases). V was shortened by 4 bases and J by 0 bases, with 10 bases between the two germline ends. Germline CDR1 reads MNHNS; CDR2 reads SASEGT. This CDR3 is 15 amino acids long. Here the CDR3 reads CASSVGLYSNQPQHF. CDR3 bases: TGTGCCAGCAGTGTGGGACTGTATAGCAATCAGCCCCAGCATTTT.

V and J are TRBV5-1 and TRBJ2-5; D may be TRBD2 (5 bases). V lost 2 bases and J 3 bases, leaving 14 bases between the germline ends. Germline CDR1 and CDR2: SGHRS and YFSETQ. This CDR3 is built from 15 residues. CDR3 sequence reads: CASSFTGSREETQYF. The CDR3 region has the DNA TGCGCCAGCAGCTTTACGGGGAGTCGGGAAGAGACCCAGTACTTC.

In its sample, this clone was seen once. The V call is TRBV5-8, the J call TRBJ2-2, with 12 bases matching TRBD2. Losses at the gene ends were 4 bases for V and 0 bases for J; bases not matched to a gene: 10. The CDR3 runs to 19 residues. CDR1 SGHTS and CDR2 YDEGEE come from the germline V gene. The CDR3 sequence is CASSLRTSGTFANTGELFF. The CDR3 bases are TGTGCCAGCAGCCTCCGGACTAGCGGGACGTTCGCGAACACCGGGGAGCTGTTTTTT. Full variable domain (rest looked up from reference TRBV5-8 and TRBJ2-2): EAGVTQSPTHLIKTRGQQATLRCSPISGHTSVYWYQQALGLGLQFLLWYDEGEERNRGNFPPRFSGRQFPNYSSELNVNALELEDSALYLCASSLRTSGTFANTGELFFGEGSRLTVL.